This entry features one TCR beta chain sequence. Original processing methods: Scientists estimated how many nucleated cells there were by amplifying reference gene primers. Assay used: immunoSEQ multiplex PCR; TCRdb lists only in-frame clones, some missing. V, J and clone size derive from that table, while D and trimming were established from the DNA sequence. The sample contains 300,000 to 450,000 clones, about 87% of which appear only once. Each participant's cohort was designated according to participant-reported clinical history. The data are from a study of blood T cell repertoires in COVID-19. Study information: Two negative PCRs, clearance, or symptom resolution were required of recovered Cohort 3 donors.

Germline loops: CDR1 SGHAT, CDR2 FQNNGV. The ends lost 5 bases at V and 1 base at J; junction bases unmatched: 12. This CDR3 is 18 amino acids long. The chain links TRBV11-2 to TRBJ2-3; 10 bases fit TRBD1. The clonotype comes from a man aged 35 to 55 in a cohort exposed to, infected with or recovered from COVID-19 (not recorded which). Sequencing was done on a sample of PBMCs or T cells enriched from blood (not recorded which). CDR3 DNA sequence: TGTGCCAGCAGCCCAATCATACTGGGGACAGGGGGCACAGATACGCAGTATTTT. It yields the protein CASSPIILGTGGTDTQYF.